This T cell receptor beta chain was found in a study of blood T cell repertoires in COVID-19. The CDR3 is made up of 17 amino acids. Profiling relied on immunoSEQ multiplex PCR, and the TCRdb table lists in-frame clones only, not all of them. Of 150,000 to 200,000 clones in the sample, approximately 93% were seen once. The sample comprised peripheral blood. This TCR came from an older woman with COVID-19, enrolled during active disease. The gene calls are TRBV21-1 and TRBJ1-4; the listed D gene, TRBD1, was not tested against the DNA. TRBV21-1 is a documented pseudogene. For the CDR3, the DNA is TGTGCCAGCAGCCAAAGGGCTCCAAGGGGCCTATGTGAAAAACTGTTTTTT. Residues: CASSQRAPRGLCEKLFF.